This T cell receptor (beta chain) was documented in a study of T-cell reconstitution after alpha-beta-depleted transplantation in children. Study results and caveats: Several hundred graft clones that had expanded were reportedly the source of alpha-beta T cells about two months after transplant. A year post-transplant, T-cell counts and diversity derived mostly from newly produced T cells. Some patients' high day-60 TCRbeta diversity was attributed to recipient cells surviving conditioning.

Unique molecular identifiers were incorporated into the prepared TCRbeta library. MiXCR was run by TCRdb on the PCR reads, yielding one entry per CDR3 protein. The sample holds 450,000 to 600,000 distinct CDR3 sequences, 10% to 15% seen once. This clonotype appeared a few times. What it recognizes is unknown. The CDR3 is made up of 13 amino acids. Germline CDR1 and CDR2: MDHEN and SYDVKM. Trimming cost V 2 bases and J 8 bases, with 10 bases left between them. Source: PBMCs, mostly from graft donor cells, taken 360 days after TCRalphabeta/CD19-depleted stem cell transplant. The gene calls are TRBV28 and TRBJ2-1; a possible D gene is TRBD2 (5 bases). The sequence derives from a male patient aged 10 to 17 who had a stem cell transplant for acute myeloid leukemia, so the T cells may come from the graft donor. The CDR3 region has the DNA TGTGCCAGCAGTTTACGGTTCGGGGATGAGCAGTTCTTC. It is translated as CASSLRFGDEQFF. The full variable domain, its missing parts supplied by reference TRBV28 and TRBJ2-1, is DVKVTQSSRYLVKRTGEKVFLECVQDMDHENMFWYRQDPGLGLRLIYFSYDVKMKEKGDIPEGYSVSREKKERFSLILESASTNQTSMYLCASSLRFGDEQFFGPGTRLTVL.